This is a list of T cell receptor beta chains from one sample in a study of blood T cell repertoires in COVID-19. Clones were sequenced by immunoSEQ multiplex PCR, and TCRdb holds only the in-frame ones, with some missing. This table holds 150,000 or so clones, about nine tenths found once. Sequenced input: peripheral blood. The receptors were gathered from a man between 60 and 75 years old with acute or convalescent COVID-19. The CDR3 runs from the conserved cysteine through the conserved F or W. The D gene is left open where the match is weak. Not every row has a clone size; where given, it reads once, few, many or a size class.

J: TRBJ2-1; size: -; V: TRBV19; length: 18; D: TRBD2; CDR3: CASAIGTSGRTSYNEQFF; DNA: TGTGCCAGTGCAATCGGGACTAGCGGGAGGACCTCCTACAATGAGCAGTTCTTC
J: TRBJ1-4; size: -; V: TRBV19; length: 20; D: TRBD1; CDR3: CASRTRDRAFHPTTNEKLFF; DNA: TGTGCCAGCCGAACCCGGGACAGGGCATTTCACCCCACAACTAATGAAAAACTGTTTTTT
J: TRBJ2-1; size: -; V: TRBV5-1; length: 15; D: TRBD2; CDR3: CASSRTSGEANEQFF; DNA: TGCGCCAGCAGCCGGACTAGCGGAGAAGCCAATGAGCAGTTCTTC
J: TRBJ1-1; size: -; V: TRBV2; length: 14; D: -; CDR3: CASSVEVGNTEAFF; DNA: TGTGCCAGCAGTGTGGAGGTGGGGAACACTGAAGCTTTCTTT
J: TRBJ1-1; size: -; V: TRBV18; length: 15; D: -; CDR3: CASSPSRDMNTEAFF; DNA: TGTGCCAGCTCACCTAGCAGGGACATGAACACTGAAGCTTTCTTT
J: TRBJ1-4; size: few; V: TRBV5-1; length: 15; D: -; CDR3: CASRETLGKGEKLFF; DNA: TGCGCCAGCAGGGAGACCCTCGGGAAGGGCGAAAAACTGTTTTTT
J: TRBJ2-1; size: few; V: TRBV24-1; length: 17; D: TRBD2; CDR3: CATSETSGSLSIDEQFF; DNA: TGTGCCACCAGTGAGACTAGCGGGAGTCTTTCCATCGATGAGCAGTTCTTC
J: TRBJ1-2; size: -; V: TRBV6-5; length: 15; D: -; CDR3: CASSYGGGVNYGYTF; DNA: TGTGCCAGCAGTTACGGGGGGGGAGTTAACTATGGCTACACCTTC
J: TRBJ2-7; size: -; V: TRBV5-1; length: 14; D: -; CDR3: CASSSRVNSYEQYF; DNA: TGCGCCAGCAGCTCCAGGGTCAACTCCTACGAGCAGTACTTC
J: TRBJ1-6; size: once; V: TRBV12-3/TRBV12-4; length: 13; D: -; CDR3: CASSLGGDSPLHF; DNA: TGTGCCAGCAGTCTGGGGGGTGATTCACCCCTCCACTTT
J: TRBJ1-1; size: once; V: TRBV5-6; length: 16; D: -; CDR3: CASSSLLRGRDTEAFF; DNA: TGTGCCAGCAGCTCCCTCCTGCGAGGGCGGGACACTGAAGCTTTCTTT
J: TRBJ1-5; size: -; V: TRBV7-2; length: 13; D: -; CDR3: CASSEAGNQPQHF; DNA: TGTGCCAGCAGCGAGGCAGGCAATCAGCCCCAGCATTTT
J: TRBJ2-2; size: once; V: TRBV18; length: 16; D: TRBD2; CDR3: CASSDGLAQNTGELFF; DNA: TGTGCCAGCTCGGACGGACTAGCGCAGAACACCGGGGAGCTGTTTTTT
J: TRBJ1-5; size: few; V: TRBV27; length: 14; D: TRBD1; CDR3: CATGDRGQGQPQHF; DNA: TGTGCCACTGGGGACAGGGGGCAAGGGCAGCCCCAGCATTTT
J: TRBJ2-3; size: -; V: TRBV7-9; length: 15; D: TRBD1; CDR3: CASSLGDRVTDTQYF; DNA: TGTGCCAGCAGCTTGGGGGACAGGGTAACAGATACGCAGTATTTT
J: TRBJ2-2; size: -; V: TRBV24-1; length: 12; D: -; CDR3: CATRSGTGELFF; DNA: TGTGCCACCAGGTCGGGCACCGGGGAGCTGTTTTTT
J: TRBJ1-3; size: -; V: TRBV19; length: 16; D: -; CDR3: CASSIEWDYARNTIYF; DNA: TGTGCCAGTAGTATAGAATGGGACTACGCTCGGAACACCATATATTTT
J: TRBJ2-6; size: once; V: TRBV9; length: 16; D: TRBD1; CDR3: CASSVTQGAGANVLTF; DNA: TGTGCCAGCAGCGTAACCCAGGGGGCCGGGGCCAACGTCCTGACTTTC
J: TRBJ2-1; size: -; V: TRBV19; length: 14; D: TRBD2; CDR3: CATKTSGTYNEQFF; DNA: TGTGCCACCAAGACTAGCGGGACTTACAATGAGCAGTTCTTC
J: TRBJ1-3; size: -; V: TRBV4-3; length: 15; D: -; CDR3: CASSQDLLSGNTIYF; DNA: TGCGCCAGCAGCCAAGATCTCCTCTCTGGAAACACCATATATTTT
J: TRBJ1-2; size: -; V: TRBV6-5; length: 13; D: -; CDR3: CASTDRGVHGYTF; DNA: TGTGCCAGCACCGACCGGGGGGTTCATGGCTACACCTTC
J: TRBJ2-7; size: -; V: TRBV27; length: 15; D: -; CDR3: CASSLSTGEGLEQYF; DNA: TGTGCCAGCAGTTTATCGACAGGCGAGGGCCTCGAGCAGTACTTC
J: TRBJ2-7; size: -; V: TRBV6-5; length: 15; D: TRBD1; CDR3: CASSSWTGGSYEQYF; DNA: TGTGCCAGCAGTTCCTGGACAGGGGGTTCCTACGAGCAGTACTTC
J: TRBJ1-2; size: -; V: TRBV24-1; length: 16; D: -; CDR3: CATSDSGGQKNYGYTF; DNA: TGTGCCACCAGTGATTCCGGTGGACAGAAAAACTATGGCTACACCTTC
J: TRBJ2-2; size: -; V: TRBV7-3; length: 14; D: -; CDR3: CASSFTANTGELFF; DNA: TGTGCCAGCAGTTTCACAGCGAACACCGGGGAGCTGTTTTTT
J: TRBJ2-5; size: -; V: TRBV7-9; length: 14; D: TRBD1; CDR3: CASSRGTGEETQYF; DNA: TGTGCCAGCAGCCGGGGGACAGGGGAAGAGACCCAGTACTTC
J: TRBJ1-1; size: -; V: TRBV6-6; length: 16; D: -; CDR3: CASRNPGPGANTEAFF; DNA: TGTGCCAGCAGGAATCCGGGCCCTGGGGCAAACACTGAAGCTTTCTTT
J: TRBJ2-1; size: -; V: TRBV3-1/TRBV3-2; length: 18; D: TRBD2; CDR3: CASSQDWASGTTYNEQFF; DNA: TGTGCCAGCAGCCAAGATTGGGCTAGCGGGACGACCTACAATGAGCAGTTCTTC
J: TRBJ2-7; size: -; V: TRBV7-2; length: 15; D: -; CDR3: CASSLNGQISYEQYF; DNA: TGTGCCAGCAGCTTAAATGGACAGATCTCCTACGAGCAGTACTTC
J: TRBJ1-4; size: -; V: TRBV5-6; length: 16; D: -; CDR3: CASILSSGRANEKLFF; DNA: TGTGCCAGCATACTATCGTCCGGGAGGGCTAATGAAAAACTGTTTTTT
J: TRBJ2-3; size: -; V: TRBV5-1; length: 16; D: -; CDR3: CASSLALAGATDTQYF; DNA: TGCGCCAGCAGCTTGGCCCTTGCGGGGGCCACAGATACGCAGTATTTT
J: TRBJ1-2; size: -; V: TRBV11-3; length: 13; D: -; CDR3: CASSLRQSGGYTF; DNA: TGTGCCAGCAGCTTAAGGCAGAGCGGAGGCTACACCTTC
J: TRBJ2-7; size: few; V: TRBV13; length: 13; D: -; CDR3: CASSAIQGHEQYF; DNA: TGTGCCAGCAGCGCGATACAGGGTCACGAGCAGTACTTC
J: TRBJ2-1; size: -; V: TRBV3-1/TRBV3-2; length: 16; D: TRBD2; CDR3: CASTQGLAGGFNEQFF; DNA: TGTGCCAGCACCCAAGGACTAGCGGGAGGTTTTAATGAGCAGTTCTTC
J: TRBJ2-1; size: -; V: TRBV4-1; length: 19; D: TRBD2; CDR3: CASRYEASGRTSSYNEQFF; DNA: TGCGCCAGCAGGTACGAGGCTAGCGGGAGGACGAGCTCCTACAATGAGCAGTTCTTC
J: TRBJ2-1; size: -; V: TRBV5-1; length: 16; D: TRBD2; CDR3: CASSSIGRDSYNEQFF; DNA: TGCGCCAGCAGCTCGATCGGGAGGGATTCTTACAATGAGCAGTTCTTC
J: TRBJ2-3; size: -; V: TRBV11-2; length: 13; D: -; CDR3: CASSGRDTDTQYF; DNA: TGTGCCAGCAGCGGACGGGACACAGATACGCAGTATTTT
J: TRBJ1-1; size: -; V: TRBV6-5; length: 14; D: -; CDR3: CASNGQFMNTEAFF; DNA: TGTGCCAGCAACGGACAGTTCATGAACACTGAAGCTTTCTTT
J: TRBJ2-4; size: -; V: TRBV24-1; length: 16; D: -; CDR3: CATSEGGGRAKNIQYF; DNA: TGTGCCACCAGTGAAGGCGGAGGTAGAGCCAAAAACATTCAGTACTTC
J: TRBJ2-3; size: -; V: TRBV7-2; length: 14; D: -; CDR3: CASSLARGADTQYF; DNA: TGTGCCAGCAGCTTAGCGCGAGGAGCGGATACGCAGTATTTT
J: TRBJ2-2; size: -; V: TRBV15; length: 15; D: TRBD2; CDR3: CATSRARLAAGELFF; DNA: TGTGCCACCAGCAGAGCCCGGCTAGCGGCCGGGGAGCTGTTTTTT
J: TRBJ1-2; size: -; V: TRBV5-5; length: 16; D: TRBD1; CDR3: CASSSTRGQGFSGYTF; DNA: TGTGCCAGCAGCTCTACCCGGGGACAGGGGTTCTCCGGCTACACCTTC
J: TRBJ2-3; size: -; V: TRBV11-2; length: 18; D: TRBD1; CDR3: CASPLGERRDRGTDTQYF; DNA: TGTGCCAGCCCTTTAGGGGAGAGGAGGGACAGGGGCACAGATACGCAGTATTTT
J: TRBJ1-4; size: once; V: TRBV20-1; length: 11; D: -; CDR3: CSPGRNEKLFF; DNA: TGCAGTCCCGGTAGAAATGAAAAACTGTTTTTT
J: TRBJ2-7; size: -; V: TRBV19; length: 15; D: TRBD1; CDR3: CASSNYGTGDHEQYF; DNA: TGTGCCAGTAGCAACTACGGGACAGGGGATCACGAGCAGTACTTC
J: TRBJ1-2; size: -; V: TRBV5-5; length: 17; D: -; CDR3: CASSLERVVRANYGYTF; DNA: TGTGCCAGCAGCTTGGAGAGGGTCGTAAGAGCTAACTATGGCTACACCTTC
J: TRBJ1-3; size: -; V: TRBV18; length: 16; D: TRBD1; CDR3: CASSLQQGNSGNTIYF; DNA: TGTGCCAGCTCACTACAACAGGGGAACTCTGGAAACACCATATATTTT
J: TRBJ1-2; size: -; V: TRBV4-2; length: 13; D: TRBD1; CDR3: CASSPRTGKGYTF; DNA: TGTGCCAGCAGCCCCCGGACAGGGAAGGGCTACACCTTC
J: TRBJ1-3; size: -; V: TRBV5-1; length: 15; D: -; CDR3: CASSLTGGTGNTIYF; DNA: TGCGCCAGCAGCTTGACTGGGGGGACTGGAAACACCATATATTTT